A selection of T cell receptor beta chains follows, all from one sample in a study of cytotoxic CD8 clonotypes in ibrutinib-treated CLL. Using immunoSEQ multiplex PCR, the repertoire was profiled, and TCRdb retains in-frame clones only, with some absent. The data contain about 45,000 clones, approximately 65% of them singletons. The sample in question was PBMCs, obtained after 24 months of ibrutinib treatment. The receptors originated from a human donor with chronic lymphocytic leukemia. Each CDR3 is given with its conserved first and last residue. A D gene is named only where the DNA matches it firmly. Clone size is shown for a subset of rows, as once, few, many or a class of expanded clone.

once | TRBJ2-2 | TRBV5-1 | NA | CASSPPPGATGELFF | TGCGCCAGCAGCCCGCCCCCGGGAGCCACCGGGGAGCTGTTTTTT
NA | TRBJ1-2 | TRBV16 | TRBD1 | CASSRDSPNYGYTF | TGTGCCAGCAGCCGGGACAGCCCAAACTATGGCTACACCTTC
NA | TRBJ2-3 | TRBV5-5 | NA | CASSWRVGGTDTQYF | TGTGCCAGCAGCTGGAGAGTGGGTGGCACAGATACGCAGTATTTT
NA | TRBJ1-1 | TRBV29-1 | NA | CSAYRSLNTEAFF | TGCAGCGCCTATCGCAGTCTGAACACTGAAGCTTTCTTT
few | TRBJ1-2 | TRBV19 | NA | CASSMNNGYTF | TGTGCCAGTAGTATGAATAATGGCTACACCTTC
NA | TRBJ2-5 | TRBV11-2 | TRBD2 | CASSPRLAQGSGTQYF | TGTGCCAGCAGCCCCAGACTAGCGCAAGGGTCGGGGACCCAGTACTTC
NA | TRBJ2-1 | TRBV7-2 | TRBD1 | CASSPDRGLDNEQFF | TGTGCCAGCAGCCCGGACAGGGGGCTTGACAATGAGCAGTTCTTC
many | TRBJ1-2 | TRBV6-4 | NA | CASSKGRVGGYTF | TGTGCCAGCTCAAAAGGGCGGGTCGGAGGCTACACCTTC
NA | TRBJ2-2 | TRBV6-4 | NA | CASSRDETGELFF | TGTGCCAGCAGTCGGGACGAAACCGGGGAGCTGTTTTTT
NA | TRBJ1-2 | TRBV16 | NA | CASSQAIGAVDGYTF | TGTGCCAGCAGCCAAGCAATCGGGGCGGTTGACGGCTACACCTTC
NA | TRBJ1-2 | TRBV18 | NA | CASSPVEQGLGYTF | TGTGCCAGCTCACCCGTGGAGCAGGGACTTGGCTACACCTTC
NA | TRBJ1-4 | TRBV7-9 | NA | CASSPVSGQIEKLFF | TGTGCCAGCAGCCCTGTGAGTGGGCAAATAGAAAAACTGTTTTTT
NA | TRBJ1-2 | TRBV2 | NA | CASSGEGVPRYGYTF | TGTGCCAGCAGTGGAGAGGGGGTGCCCCGCTATGGCTACACCTTC
NA | TRBJ1-2 | TRBV9 | NA | CASSAVNYGYTF | TGTGCCAGCAGCGCGGTTAACTATGGCTACACCTTC
NA | TRBJ2-1 | TRBV2 | TRBD2 | CARSNGLESYNEQFF | TGTGCCAGATCCAACGGACTAGAAAGTTACAATGAGCAGTTCTTC
few | TRBJ1-2 | TRBV7-3 | TRBD1 | CASSLNPTPYRGQGYTF | TGTGCCAGCAGCTTAAACCCCACTCCTTACAGGGGTCAGGGCTACACCTTC
NA | TRBJ2-5 | TRBV30 | NA | CAWSVRLEETQYF | TGTGCCTGGAGTGTAAGGCTAGAGGAGACCCAGTACTTC
NA | TRBJ2-7 | TRBV6-6 | TRBD2 | CASSTRTSFYEQYF | TGTGCCAGCAGTACCCGGACTAGTTTTTACGAGCAGTACTTC
once | TRBJ2-1 | TRBV11-2 | NA | CASSSGLPPNEQFF | TGTGCCAGCAGCTCGGGACTCCCCCCCAATGAGCAGTTCTTC
NA | TRBJ1-2 | TRBV30 | TRBD1 | CAWSQGDSYYGYTF | TGTGCCTGGAGTCAGGGGGACAGTTATTATGGCTACACCTTC
NA | TRBJ2-7 | TRBV27 | TRBD1 | CASSVDRGRRYEQYF | TGTGCCAGCAGTGTGGACAGGGGACGGCGCTACGAGCAGTACTTC
NA | TRBJ1-2 | TRBV18 | NA | CASSRGVPNYGYTF | TGTGCCAGCTCGCGGGGGGTACCTAACTATGGCTACACCTTC
NA | TRBJ2-7 | TRBV28 | TRBD1 | CASSSYGDSSYEQYF | TGTGCCAGCAGTTCGTATGGGGACAGCTCCTACGAGCAGTACTTC
many | TRBJ1-4 | TRBV4-2 | NA | CASSPGYWEKLFF | TGTGCCAGCAGCCCCGGGTATTGGGAAAAACTGTTTTTT
few | TRBJ1-2 | TRBV7-8 | NA | CASSNGEGYGYTF | TGTGCCAGCAGCAACGGGGAAGGTTATGGCTACACCTTC
NA | TRBJ2-4 | TRBV21-1 | NA | CASSNRDTLLNIQYF | TGTGCCAGCAGCAACCGGGACACCCTTCTAAACATTCAGTACTTC
once | TRBJ2-3 | TRBV5-1 | NA | CASSLRDPDTQYF | TGCGCCAGCAGCTTGAGGGATCCAGATACGCAGTATTTT
once | TRBJ1-6 | TRBV27 | NA | CASSFKGDSPLHF | TGTGCCAGCAGTTTTAAGGGAGATTCACCCCTCCACTTT
NA | TRBJ2-1 | TRBV5-1 | TRBD1 | CASRKGGQGDYNEQFF | TGCGCCAGCAGAAAAGGAGGACAGGGGGATTACAATGAGCAGTTCTTC
once | TRBJ2-2 | TRBV6-5 | NA | CASSYWGAGELFF | TGTGCCAGCAGTTACTGGGGGGCCGGGGAGCTGTTTTTT
NA | TRBJ1-5 | TRBV5-1 | NA | CASSLAGTGQPQHF | TGCGCCAGCAGCTTGGCCGGTACGGGACAGCCCCAGCATTTT
NA | TRBJ1-2 | TRBV30 | NA | CAWSVSVMGTNGYTF | TGTGCCTGGAGTGTAAGCGTAATGGGGACAAATGGCTACACCTTC
NA | TRBJ1-2 | TRBV28 | TRBD1 | CASSEPSTGGYTF | TGTGCCAGCAGCGAACCCTCGACAGGGGGCTACACCTTC
NA | TRBJ2-1 | TRBV21-1 | NA | CASSPHGQGDTSGEQFF | TGTGCCAGCAGCCCTCACGGGCAAGGCGACACAAGCGGTGAGCAGTTCTTC
NA | TRBJ2-5 | TRBV4-2 | TRBD2 | CASSQDSRSGAQETQYF | TGTGCCAGCAGCCAAGATAGCAGAAGCGGGGCTCAAGAGACCCAGTACTTC
medium-sized | TRBJ2-7 | TRBV30 | TRBD1 | CAWGPTGGRAYEQYF | TGTGCCTGGGGGCCTACAGGGGGCCGGGCCTACGAGCAGTACTTC
NA | TRBJ1-2 | TRBV4-2 | NA | CASSQVDFIRVYGYTF | TGTGCCAGCAGCCAAGTGGACTTCATACGGGTCTATGGCTACACCTTC
NA | TRBJ1-1 | TRBV11-3 | TRBD1 | CASSLDRGQRAFF | TGTGCCAGCAGCTTAGATCGGGGACAGAGGGCTTTCTTT
few | TRBJ2-5 | TRBV4-1 | NA | CASRRNPGLLQETQYF | TGCGCCAGCAGGCGAAACCCCGGACTTTTACAAGAGACCCAGTACTTC
NA | TRBJ2-2 | TRBV5-1 | NA | CASSLGPNTGELFF | TGCGCCAGCAGTTTGGGACCCAACACCGGGGAGCTGTTTTTT
few | TRBJ2-7 | TRBV28 | NA | CASSFRAPFPYEQYF | TGTGCCAGCAGTTTCCGGGCCCCCTTTCCCTACGAGCAGTACTTC
NA | TRBJ2-3 | TRBV11-3 | TRBD2 | CASSRAERLAPDTQYF | TGTGCCAGCAGCCGCGCTGAAAGACTAGCCCCAGATACGCAGTATTTT